This passage covers 13 T cell receptor beta chains from one sample sequenced in a study of metastatic and nonmetastatic thyroid tumors. Through MiXCR, TCRdb re-clonotyped the PCR reads. The sample shows 25,000 to 30,000 clones, roughly 15% of them seen only once. Thyroid surgery was performed in patients who had received no treatment beforehand. The sequencing input was blood. The source of these receptors is a male donor with papillary thyroid cancer or a benign thyroid nodule (not recorded which). Some clones in this sample may be carry-over from other donors' samples.

There are many counts of this clone. V and J are TRBV2 and TRBJ2-1; 7 positions agree with TRBD2. CDR3 length: 15 residues. V lost 4 bases to trimming and J lost 6 bases; unmatched junction nucleotides: 9. Germline loops: CDR1 SNHLY, CDR2 FYNNEI. This CDR3 reads CASSGPGGGVNEQFF. DNA of the CDR3: TGTGCCAGCAGTGGGCCGGGAGGTGGAGTCAATGAGCAGTTCTTC.

This clone appeared many times. The rearrangement uses TRBV7-2 and TRBJ1-1, with a weak D call TRBD1 (5 bases). The V and J ends lost 2 bases and 0 bases respectively, with 16 bases between them. CDR3 length equals 17 residues. Per the germline V gene, CDR1 is SGHTA and CDR2 is FQGNSA. The DNA for the CDR3 is TGTGCCAGCAGCTTACCTGGGGCTGTAGGCATGAACACTGAAGCTTTCTTT. This sequence encodes CASSLPGAVGMNTEAFF.

This clone was recorded many times. The J gene is TRBJ2-7, the V gene TRBV7-2; 9 nucleotides align to TRBD1. After removal of 1 base from V and 3 bases from J, the junction contained 1 base not matched to a gene. Germline V CDR1 and CDR2: SGHTA, FQGNSA. The CDR3 runs to 14 residues. The CDR3 DNA reads as TGTGCCAGCAGCTTAGGACAGGGGGGCTACGAGCAGTACTTC. Translating gives CASSLGQGGYEQYF.

This clone was recorded at least ten times. This chain uses TRBV12-3 or TRBV12-4 with TRBJ1-1; the D is unclear. This CDR3 contains 11 residues. The ends were cut back, 7 bases at V and 5 bases at J, with 8 bases in the middle. This chain's CDR3 is CASTSGTEAFF. The DNA of the CDR3 is TGTGCCAGCACCTCAGGTACTGAAGCTTTCTTT.

This clone has at least ten counts. The chain uses TRBV14 and TRBJ2-7, with 10 bases that match TRBD2. The length of the CDR3 is 16 residues. Trimming took 1 base from V and 5 from J; bases not matched to a gene: 8. Germline CDR1 and CDR2: SGHDN and FVKESK. In DNA, the CDR3 is TGTGCCAGCAGCCAAGCCCCACTAGCGGGGAGTCACGAGCAGTACTTC. Translated: CASSQAPLAGSHEQYF.

There are a few counts of this clone. One end of the junction is discordant with germline, which a read error may explain. The CDR3 sequence: CGSSASTDTEAFF. Here the CDR3 DNA reads TGTGGCAGCAGTGCGTCCACCGACACTGAAGCTTTCTTT. The chain has TRBV6-1 and TRBJ1-1; no definite D call. The germline V gene encodes CDR1 MNHNS and CDR2 SASEGT. The CDR3 covers 13 residues.

In its sample, this clone was seen many times. V gene TRBV7-6 combines with J gene TRBJ2-2; possible D gene TRBD1, 6 bases. The CDR3 spans 19 residues. V was shortened by 5 bases and J by 3 bases, with 25 bases between the two germline ends. The V gene's germline CDR1 is SGHVS and CDR2 FNYEAQ. CDR3 nucleotides: TGTGCCAGCAGCGCCGAGGCACCGAGAGACAGGCATTACACCGGGGAGCTGTTTTTT. As protein: CASSAEAPRDRHYTGELFF.

This clone was seen a handful of times. This sequence joins TRBV6-1 and TRBJ1-5, with TRBD1 matching 7 bases. Germline loops: CDR1 MNHNS, CDR2 SASEGT. The V and J ends lost 6 bases and 0 bases, in that order; junction bases with no gene match: 11. This CDR3 contains 17 residues. DNA of the CDR3: TGTGCCAGCAGCCGGGAGACAGGGATTTATAGCAATCAGCCCCAGCATTTT. Translating it yields CASSRETGIYSNQPQHF.

In its sample, this clone was seen a few times. As DNA, the CDR3 is TGTGCCAGCAGTTTGGACAGGGTCCCAAATTCACCCCTCCACTTT. Translation: CASSLDRVPNSPLHF. This chain uses TRBV28 with TRBJ1-6, with 8 bases that match TRBD1. This CDR3 has 15 amino acids. Per the germline V gene, CDR1 is MDHEN and CDR2 is SYDVKM. V trimming: 3 bases; J trimming: 7 bases; junction bases outside the gene matches: 5. The full variable domain, rest sourced from reference TRBV28 and TRBJ1-6, is DVKVTQSSRYLVKRTGEKVFLECVQDMDHENMFWYRQDPGLGLRLIYFSYDVKMKEKGDIPEGYSVSREKKERFSLILESASTNQTSMYLCASSLDRVPNSPLHFGNGTRLTVT.

This chain uses TRBV3-1 with TRBJ2-7; no reliable D call. Germline loops: CDR1 LGHDT, CDR2 YNNKEL (reference sequence). The CDR3 sequence is 13 residues long. The V end was cut by 5 bases, the J end by 5 bases, with 13 bases between. As DNA, the CDR3 is TGTGCCAGCAGCACGGTCTGGAGAAACGAGCAGTACTTC. Translation gives CASSTVWRNEQYF.

This clone was detected ten times or more. The V call is TRBV12-5, the J call TRBJ1-5, with D possibly TRBD1 on 6 matching bases. The V and J ends lost 1 base and 2 bases respectively, with 15 bases between them. CDR1 and CDR2 from the germline V gene are LGHNT and FRNRAP. This CDR3 region has 17 residues. CDR3 nucleotides: TGTGCTAGTGGTTTGGGGCCCCAGGGGATAGGCAATCAGCCCCAGCATTTT. Its protein is CASGLGPQGIGNQPQHF.

This clone was picked up many times. This sample includes further DNA sequences coding for the same CDR3. The chain has TRBV7-9 and TRBJ2-5; 8 nucleotides match TRBD1. Germline V gives CDR1 SEHNR, CDR2 FQNEAQ (reference sequence). The CDR3 sequence is 14 residues long. V shed 5 bases and J 5 bases; nucleotides not matched to a gene: 7. The chain's CDR3 is CASSPGQGSETQYF. The CDR3 DNA follows: TGTGCCAGCAGCCCCGGACAGGGCTCGGAGACCCAGTACTTC.

This clone has at least ten counts. This chain uses TRBV19 with TRBJ1-2; the D is unclear. The CDR3 runs to 12 residues. Germline V lookup: CDR1 LNHDA, CDR2 SQIVND (reference sequence). V was shortened by 1 base and J by 6 bases, with 6 bases between the two germline ends. The CDR3 loop reads CASSIGINGYTF. The CDR3 region has the DNA TGTGCCAGTAGTATAGGTATAAATGGCTACACCTTC.